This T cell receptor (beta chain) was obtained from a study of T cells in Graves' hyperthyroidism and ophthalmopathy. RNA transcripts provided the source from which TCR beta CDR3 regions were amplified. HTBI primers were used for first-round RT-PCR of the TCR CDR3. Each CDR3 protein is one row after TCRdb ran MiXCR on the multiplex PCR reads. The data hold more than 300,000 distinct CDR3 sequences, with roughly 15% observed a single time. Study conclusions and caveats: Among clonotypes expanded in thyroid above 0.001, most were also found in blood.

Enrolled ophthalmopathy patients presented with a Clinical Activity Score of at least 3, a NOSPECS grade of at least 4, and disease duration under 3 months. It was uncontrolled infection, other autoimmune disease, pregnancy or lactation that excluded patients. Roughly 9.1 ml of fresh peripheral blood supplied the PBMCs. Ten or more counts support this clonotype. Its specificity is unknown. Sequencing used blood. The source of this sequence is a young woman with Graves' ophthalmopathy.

The CDR3 nucleotides read TGTGCCAGCAGCGGCAGGAACAATCAGCCCCAGCATTTT. Its translation is CASSGRNNQPQHF. V is TRBV7-2 and J is TRBJ1-5; D gene unclear. The germline CDR1 and CDR2 sequences are SGHTA and FQGNSA. There are 13 residues in the CDR3. V shed 5 bases and J shed 3 bases, with 8 bases lying between them. The variable domain in full, with the rest retrieved from reference TRBV7-2 and TRBJ1-5, is GAGVSQSPSNKVTEKGKDVELRCDPISGHTALYWYRQSLGQGLEFLIYFQGNSAPDKSGLPSDRFSAERTGGSVSTLTIQRTQQEDSAVYLCASSGRNNQPQHFGDGTRLSIL.